This T cell receptor (beta chain) was observed in a study of shared clonotypes between healthy human individuals. The overall study: A few men and a couple of women, aged 18 to 49, were donors. Study-wide results and limits: Relative to memory subsets, naive subsets generally showed larger estimated richness. Sharing across four donors was highest in naive CD4 (approximately 5%) and lowest in memory CD8 (roughly 0.4%).

CDR1 is SQVTM, CDR2 ANQGSEA, per germline. This CDR3 contains 12 residues. V lost 6 bases and J lost 9; bases outside the gene matches: 7. Of note for this clone: Its target is not known.

Naive CD8 cells lacked CD45RO, underwent positive selection for CCR7 and left out terminally differentiated effector memory CD45RA+ cells. For sorted subsets, 150 to 250 ng DNA per replicate equaled around 28,000 T cell genomes. Profiling relied on immunoSEQ multiplex PCR, and the TCRdb table lists in-frame clones only, not all of them. The sample lists around 640,000 clones, roughly 96% occurring once. Specimen: naive CD8+ T cells sorted from blood. The sequence was collected from a woman aged 25 to 45 in good health. The chain is built from TRBV29-1 and TRBJ2-1, with 8 bases fitting TRBD2. In DNA form, the CDR3 reads TGCAGCGTACTAGCGGCCAGCGGTGAGCAGTTCTTC. The encoded protein is CSVLAASGEQFF.